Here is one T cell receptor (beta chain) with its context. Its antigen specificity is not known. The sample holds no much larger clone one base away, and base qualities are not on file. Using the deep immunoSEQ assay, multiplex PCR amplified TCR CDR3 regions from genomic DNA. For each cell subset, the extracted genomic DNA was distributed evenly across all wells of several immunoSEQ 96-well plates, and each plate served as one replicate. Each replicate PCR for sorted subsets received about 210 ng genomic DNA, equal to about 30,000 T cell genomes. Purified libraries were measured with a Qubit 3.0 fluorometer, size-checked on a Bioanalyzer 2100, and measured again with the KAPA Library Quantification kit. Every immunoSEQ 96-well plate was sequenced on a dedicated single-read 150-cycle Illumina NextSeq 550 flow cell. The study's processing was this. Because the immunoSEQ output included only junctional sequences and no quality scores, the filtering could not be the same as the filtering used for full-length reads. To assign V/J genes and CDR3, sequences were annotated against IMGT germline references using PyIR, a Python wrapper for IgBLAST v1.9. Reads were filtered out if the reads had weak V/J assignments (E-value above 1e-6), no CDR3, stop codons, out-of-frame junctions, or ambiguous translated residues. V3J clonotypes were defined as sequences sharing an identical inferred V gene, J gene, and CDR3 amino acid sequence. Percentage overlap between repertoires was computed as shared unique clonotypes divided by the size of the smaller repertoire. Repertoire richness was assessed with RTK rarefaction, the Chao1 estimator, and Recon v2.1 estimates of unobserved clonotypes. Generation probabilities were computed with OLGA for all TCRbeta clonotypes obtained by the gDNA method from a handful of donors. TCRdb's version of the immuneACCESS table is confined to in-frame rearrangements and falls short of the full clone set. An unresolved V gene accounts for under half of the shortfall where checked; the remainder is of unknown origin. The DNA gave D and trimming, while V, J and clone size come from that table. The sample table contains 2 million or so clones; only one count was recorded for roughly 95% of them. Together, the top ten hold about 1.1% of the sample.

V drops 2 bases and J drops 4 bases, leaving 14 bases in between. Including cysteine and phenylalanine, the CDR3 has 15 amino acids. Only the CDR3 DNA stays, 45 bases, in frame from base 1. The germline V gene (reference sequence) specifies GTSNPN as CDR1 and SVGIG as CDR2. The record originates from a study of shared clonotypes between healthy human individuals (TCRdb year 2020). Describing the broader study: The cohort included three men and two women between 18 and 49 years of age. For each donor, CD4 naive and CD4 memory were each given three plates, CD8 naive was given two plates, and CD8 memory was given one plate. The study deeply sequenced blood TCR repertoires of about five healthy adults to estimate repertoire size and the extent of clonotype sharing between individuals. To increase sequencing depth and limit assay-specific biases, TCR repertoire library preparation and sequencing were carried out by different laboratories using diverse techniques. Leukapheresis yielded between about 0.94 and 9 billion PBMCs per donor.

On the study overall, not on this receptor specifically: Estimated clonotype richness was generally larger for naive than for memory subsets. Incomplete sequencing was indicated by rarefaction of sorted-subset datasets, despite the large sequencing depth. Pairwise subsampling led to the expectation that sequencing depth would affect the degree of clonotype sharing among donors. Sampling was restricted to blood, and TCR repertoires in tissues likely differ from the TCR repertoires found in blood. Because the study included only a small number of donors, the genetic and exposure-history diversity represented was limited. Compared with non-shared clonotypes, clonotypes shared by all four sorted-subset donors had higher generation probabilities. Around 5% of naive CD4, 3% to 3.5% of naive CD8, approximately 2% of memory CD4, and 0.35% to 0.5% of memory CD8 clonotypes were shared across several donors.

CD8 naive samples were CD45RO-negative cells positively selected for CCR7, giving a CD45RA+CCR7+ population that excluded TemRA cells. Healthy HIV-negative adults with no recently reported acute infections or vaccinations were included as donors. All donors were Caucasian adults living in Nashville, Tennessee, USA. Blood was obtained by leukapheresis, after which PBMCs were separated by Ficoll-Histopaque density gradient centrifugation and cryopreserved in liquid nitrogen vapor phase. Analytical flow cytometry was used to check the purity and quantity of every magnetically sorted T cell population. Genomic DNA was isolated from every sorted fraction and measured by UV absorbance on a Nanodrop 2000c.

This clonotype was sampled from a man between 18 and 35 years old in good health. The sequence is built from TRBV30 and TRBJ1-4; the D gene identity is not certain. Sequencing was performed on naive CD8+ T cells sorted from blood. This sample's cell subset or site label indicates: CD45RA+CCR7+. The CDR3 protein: CAWSPIGEDNEKLFF. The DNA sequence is TGTGCCTGGAGTCCTATCGGGGAGGATAATGAAAAACTGTTTTTT.